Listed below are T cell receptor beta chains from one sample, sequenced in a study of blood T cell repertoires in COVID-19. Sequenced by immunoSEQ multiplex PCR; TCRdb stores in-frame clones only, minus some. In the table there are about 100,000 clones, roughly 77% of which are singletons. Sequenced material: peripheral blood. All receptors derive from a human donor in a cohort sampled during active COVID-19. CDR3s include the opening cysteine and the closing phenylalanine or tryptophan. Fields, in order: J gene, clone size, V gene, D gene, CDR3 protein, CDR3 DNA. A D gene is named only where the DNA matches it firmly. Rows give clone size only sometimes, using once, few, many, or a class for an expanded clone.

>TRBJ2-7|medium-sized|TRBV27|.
CASSLDRPLLGHEQYF
TGTGCCAGCAGCCTAGACAGGCCACTACTCGGCCACGAGCAGTACTTC
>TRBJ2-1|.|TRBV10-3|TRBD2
CAISGTSGSNSYNEQFF
TGTGCCATCAGTGGGACTAGCGGGAGCAACTCCTACAATGAGCAGTTCTTC
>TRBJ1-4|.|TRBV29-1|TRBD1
CSAEAGQGGEKLFF
TGCAGCGCCGAAGCGGGACAGGGTGGCGAAAAACTGTTTTTT
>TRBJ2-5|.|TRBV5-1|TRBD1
CASSVGQGGETQYF
TGCGCCAGCAGCGTCGGACAGGGGGGAGAGACCCAGTACTTC
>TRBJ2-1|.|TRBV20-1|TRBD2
CSASSPTRTSEDNEQFF
TGCAGTGCTAGTTCTCCCACAAGAACTAGCGAGGACAATGAGCAGTTCTTC
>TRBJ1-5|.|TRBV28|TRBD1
CASSSIGTGDNQPQHF
TGTGCCAGCAGTTCTATCGGGACAGGGGACAATCAGCCCCAGCATTTT
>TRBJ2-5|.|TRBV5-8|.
CASSFLLARETQYF
TGTGCCAGCAGCTTCTTGTTAGCGCGGGAGACCCAGTACTTC
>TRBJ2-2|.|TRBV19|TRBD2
CASRPGLVSPGELFF
TGTGCCAGTAGACCGGGACTAGTATCCCCCGGGGAGCTGTTTTTT
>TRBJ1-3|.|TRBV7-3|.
CASSRSVGNTIYF
TGTGCCAGCAGCCGATCGGTAGGAAACACCATATATTTT
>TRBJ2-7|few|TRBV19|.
CASRLGGMREQYF
TGTGCCAGCAGACTGGGGGGTATGAGGGAGCAGTACTTC
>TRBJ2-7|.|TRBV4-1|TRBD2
CASSQGGLAASSYEQYF
TGCGCCAGCAGCCAAGGTGGACTAGCGGCCAGCTCCTACGAGCAGTACTTC
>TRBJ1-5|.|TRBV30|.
CAWSVALSNQPQHF
TGTGCCTGGAGTGTAGCCTTGAGCAATCAGCCCCAGCATTTT
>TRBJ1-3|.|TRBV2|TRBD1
CASRGTVGGNTIYF
TGTGCCAGCAGGGGGACAGTCGGTGGAAACACCATATATTTT
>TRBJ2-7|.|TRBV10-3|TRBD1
CAISESRQGPYEQYF
TGTGCCATCAGTGAGTCGCGACAGGGGCCCTACGAGCAGTACTTC
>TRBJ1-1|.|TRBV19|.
CASSIAPRDTEAFF
TGTGCCAGTAGTATAGCCCCCAGGGACACTGAAGCTTTCTTT
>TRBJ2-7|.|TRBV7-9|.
CASSLAALYEQYF
TGTGCCAGCAGCTTAGCAGCCCTCTACGAGCAGTACTTC
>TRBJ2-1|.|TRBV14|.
CASSRTGGFYNEQFF
TGTGCCAGCAGCCGAACTGGCGGTTTCTACAATGAGCAGTTCTTC
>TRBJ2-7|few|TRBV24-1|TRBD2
CATSGGGGIYEQYF
TGTGCCACCAGTGGCGGGGGGGGCATTTACGAGCAGTACTTC
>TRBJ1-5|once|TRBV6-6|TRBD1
CASSRDRGQRGNQPQHF
TGTGCCAGCAGTCGGGACAGGGGGCAAAGGGGCAATCAGCCCCAGCATTTT
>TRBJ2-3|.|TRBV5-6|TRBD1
CASSPGQGVSTDTQYF
TGTGCCAGCAGCCCGGGACAGGGGGTAAGCACAGATACGCAGTATTTT